This T cell receptor (beta chain) was sequenced for a study of T cells after yellow fever vaccination. Study at large: It was SMART-Seq v4 Ultra Low Input that prepared the fractions with low cell numbers.

This clonotype has just a few counts. The antigen is undetermined. One entry per CDR3 protein results from TCRdb running MiXCR on the 5' RACE reads. The sample lists around 360,000 distinct CDR3 sequences; approximately 10% were seen once. Study-level points and caveats: One caveat is that FACS-sorted repertoires could contain abundant clonotypes contaminating from the bulk population. Post-booster reappearance was seen for most primary-vaccination clones (around 97% CD4, 75% to 90% CD8).

The sequencing used PBMCs, collected on the day of the first yellow fever vaccination. The sequence derives from a man aged 18 to 35 who received the YFV17D yellow fever vaccine.

The CDR3 DNA sequence: TGTGCCAGCAGTACGAGGTGGGGGAGTGCCTACGAGCAGTACTTC. It specifies CASSTRWGSAYEQYF. The genes are TRBV27 and TRBJ2-7, with D perhaps given as TRBD1 or TRBD2 (5 bases each). Trimming removed 5 bases at V and 2 bases at J, with 16 bases between. The CDR3 is 15 amino acids. The germline V gene encodes CDR1 MNHEY and CDR2 SMNVEV (reference sequence).